The 7 T cell receptor beta chains below come from one sample, sequenced in a study. Using its own MiXCR run on the RT-PCR reads, TCRdb lists one record per CDR3 protein. The table records about 680,000 distinct CDR3 sequences, approximately 14% of them present only once. The material sequenced was memory CD4+ T cells from blood. The receptors stem from a female donor in good health, serving as a healthy control.

The J gene is TRBJ2-1, the V gene TRBV5-1; perhaps TRBD2 as D (5 bases). The V gene lost 5 bases and the J gene lost 0 bases, with 12 bases spanning the gap. This CDR3 region has 15 residues. Looked up from germline, CDR1 is SGHRS and CDR2 is YFSETQ. The CDR3 region is CASRSAAGSYNEQFF. Written as DNA, the CDR3 is TGCGCCAGCAGATCTGCGGCGGGCTCCTACAATGAGCAGTTCTTC.

The chain couples TRBV11-2 to TRBJ2-5; D is possibly TRBD1 (5 bases). The CDR3 is 12 residues long. V shed 6 bases and J shed 7 bases, with 12 bases lying between them. Looked up from germline, CDR1 is SGHAT and CDR2 is FQNNGV. In DNA, the CDR3 is TGTGCCAGCAGACTGACAGCTACGACCCAGTACTTC. It yields the protein CASRLTATTQYF.

This clonotype was detected ten times or more. J is TRBJ2-5 and V is TRBV6-5; 13 bases fit TRBD2. CDR1 and CDR2 from the germline V gene are MNHEY and SVGAGI. The CDR3 sequence is 15 residues long. V shed 4 bases, J shed 4 bases, and the junction held 3 bases outside the gene matches. CDR3 DNA sequence: TGTGCCAGCAGTTTTGGACTAGCGGGAGTAGAGACCCAGTACTTC. Amino acids: CASSFGLAGVETQYF.

V usage is TRBV12-3 or TRBV12-4 and J usage is TRBJ1-6; no definite D call. Trimming removed 0 bases from V and 9 bases from J, with 9 bases in between. The CDR3 is 14 amino acids. CDR3 DNA sequence: TGTGCCAGCAGTTTAGCCGCCAGCAGTTCACCCCTCCACTTT. Its translation: CASSLAASSSPLHF.

This clonotype has only a few counts. The genes are TRBV7-8 and TRBJ2-5, with 13 bases aligning to TRBD2. This CDR3 has 18 amino acids. J was trimmed by 7 bases and V by 1 base; bases with no gene match: 12. CDR1 and CDR2 (germline): SGHVS, FQNEAQ. DNA of the CDR3: TGTGCCAGCAGCTTAGTTGGGACTAGCGGGACCCTGGGGGGGACCCAGTACTTC. Amino acid sequence: CASSLVGTSGTLGGTQYF. The whole variable domain, remainder taken from reference TRBV7-8 and TRBJ2-5, is GAGVSQSPRYKVAKRGQDVALRCDPISGHVSLFWYQQALGQGPEFLTYFQNEAQLDKSGLPSDRFFAERPEGSVSTLKIQRTQQEDSAVYLCASSLVGTSGTLGGTQYFGPGTRLLVL.

This sequence joins TRBV7-9 and TRBJ2-1, with 14 bases that match TRBD2. The CDR3 is 19 amino acids. The V segment lost 2 bases and the J segment 1 base; nucleotides outside the gene matches: 7. CDR1 SEHNR and CDR2 FQNEAQ come from the germline V gene (reference sequence). The CDR3 DNA is TGTGCCAGCAGCTTAAGGACTAGCGGGAGGCACCCTTCCTACAATGAGCAGTTCTTC. Translation: CASSLRTSGRHPSYNEQFF.

The sample holds a few counts of this clonotype. The chain couples TRBV20-1 to TRBJ1-5; no firm D call. Germline V lookup: CDR1 DFQATT, CDR2 SNEGSKA (reference sequence). The CDR3 is made up of 13 amino acids. V lost 2 bases and J 4 bases, leaving 9 bases between the germline ends. The CDR3 loop is CSARLNLNQPQHF. The CDR3 DNA reads as TGCAGTGCTAGACTAAATTTAAATCAGCCCCAGCATTTT.